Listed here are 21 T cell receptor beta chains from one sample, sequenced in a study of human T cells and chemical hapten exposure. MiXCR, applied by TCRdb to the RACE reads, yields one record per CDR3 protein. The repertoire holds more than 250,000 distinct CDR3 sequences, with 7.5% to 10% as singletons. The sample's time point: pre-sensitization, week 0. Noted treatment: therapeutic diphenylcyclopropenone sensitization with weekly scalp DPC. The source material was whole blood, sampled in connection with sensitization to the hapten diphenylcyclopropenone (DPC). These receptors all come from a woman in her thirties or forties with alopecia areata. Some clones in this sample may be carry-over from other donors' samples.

CDR3 bases: TGTGCCAGCACCGAACGTCTGGGGGCGAATCAGCCCCAGCATTTT. This gives the protein CASTERLGANQPQHF. The rearrangement uses TRBV19 and TRBJ1-5, with TRBD1 as a possible D gene (6 bases). The germline V gene has CDR1 LNHDA and CDR2 SQIVND (reference sequence). This CDR3 has 15 residues. Trimming pared 9 bases from V and 4 bases from J, leaving 19 bases between.

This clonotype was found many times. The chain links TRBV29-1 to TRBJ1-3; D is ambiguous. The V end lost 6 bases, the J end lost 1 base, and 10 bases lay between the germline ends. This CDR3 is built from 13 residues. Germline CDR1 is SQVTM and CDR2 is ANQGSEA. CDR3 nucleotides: TGCAGCGTAGCAGTCCTTTCTGGAAACACCATATATTTT. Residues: CSVAVLSGNTIYF. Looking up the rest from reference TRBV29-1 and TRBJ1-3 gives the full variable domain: SAVISQKPSRDICQRGTSLTIQCQVDSQVTMMFWYRQQPGQSLTLIATANQGSEATYESGFVIDKFPISRPNLTFSTLTVSNMSPEDSSIYLCSVAVLSGNTIYFGEGSWLTVV.

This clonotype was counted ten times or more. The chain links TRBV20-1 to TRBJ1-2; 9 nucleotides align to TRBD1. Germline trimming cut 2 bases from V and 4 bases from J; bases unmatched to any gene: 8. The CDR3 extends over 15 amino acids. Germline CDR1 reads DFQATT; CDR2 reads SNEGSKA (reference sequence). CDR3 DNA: TGCAGTGCTAGACCACCGGGACAGGGCCCCTATGGCTACACCTTC. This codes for CSARPPGQGPYGYTF.

CDR3 coding DNA: TGCAGCGTTGATAGCTTCTCCTACAATGAGCAGTTCTTC. It is translated as CSVDSFSYNEQFF. The V and J genes are TRBV29-1 and TRBJ2-1; D is ambiguous. The CDR3 has 13 amino acids. The V end was cut by 3 bases, the J end by 0 bases, with 6 bases between. The germline V gene has CDR1 SQVTM and CDR2 ANQGSEA.

The CDR3 loop is CATSDRTARSGDEQYF. The CDR3 DNA follows: TGTGCCACCAGTGACCGTACAGCGCGGTCCGGGGACGAGCAGTACTTC. J is TRBJ2-7 and V is TRBV24-1, with D possibly TRBD2 on 5 matching bases. This CDR3 has 16 residues. Between the trimmed V and J ends, which lost 4 bases and 5 bases, there was a span of 20 bases. Germline-derived CDR1 and CDR2 are KGHDR and SFDVKD.

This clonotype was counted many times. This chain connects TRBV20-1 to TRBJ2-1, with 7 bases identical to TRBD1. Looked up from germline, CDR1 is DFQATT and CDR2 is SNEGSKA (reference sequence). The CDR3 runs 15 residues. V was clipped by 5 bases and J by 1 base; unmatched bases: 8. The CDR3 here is CSAPKTGLSYNEQFF. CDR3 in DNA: TGCAGTGCTCCTAAGACAGGGCTATCCTACAATGAGCAGTTCTTC.

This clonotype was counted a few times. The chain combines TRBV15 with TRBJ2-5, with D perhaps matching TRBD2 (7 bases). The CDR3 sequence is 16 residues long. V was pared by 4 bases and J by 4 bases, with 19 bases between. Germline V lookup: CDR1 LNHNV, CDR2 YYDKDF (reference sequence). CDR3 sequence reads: CATSTLRGGVPETQYF. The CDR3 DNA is TGTGCCACCAGCACCCTGAGGGGGGGAGTACCAGAGACCCAGTACTTC.

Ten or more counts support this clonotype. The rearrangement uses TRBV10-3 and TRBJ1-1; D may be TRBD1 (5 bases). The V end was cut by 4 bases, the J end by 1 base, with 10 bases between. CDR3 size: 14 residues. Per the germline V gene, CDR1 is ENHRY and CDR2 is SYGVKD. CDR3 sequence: CAISVDSRNTEAFF. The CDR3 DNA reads TGTGCCATCAGTGTAGACAGCCGGAACACTGAAGCTTTCTTT.

In nucleotides, the CDR3 is TGTGCCAGCTCACCAATGGCAGATAATAGCAATCAGCCCCAGCATTTT. This codes for CASSPMADNSNQPQHF. The chain carries TRBV18 and TRBJ1-5, with D hard to call. Trimming pared 2 bases from V and 0 bases from J, leaving 11 bases between. This CDR3 is 16 amino acids long. Germline assignment: CDR1 KGHSH and CDR2 LQKENI.

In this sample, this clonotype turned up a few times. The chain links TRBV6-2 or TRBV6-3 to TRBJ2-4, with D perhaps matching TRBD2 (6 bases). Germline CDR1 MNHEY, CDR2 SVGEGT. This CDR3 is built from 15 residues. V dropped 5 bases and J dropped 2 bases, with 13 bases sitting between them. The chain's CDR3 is CASSRGTNTKNIQYF. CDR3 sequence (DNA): TGTGCCAGCAGTCGCGGGACGAATACCAAAAACATTCAGTACTTC.

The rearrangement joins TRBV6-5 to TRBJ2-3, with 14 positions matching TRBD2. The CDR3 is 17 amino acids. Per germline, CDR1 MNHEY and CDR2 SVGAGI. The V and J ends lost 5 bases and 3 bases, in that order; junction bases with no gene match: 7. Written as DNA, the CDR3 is TGTGCCAGCAGTCCGGGACTAGCGGGAGTGGGGACAGATACGCAGTATTTT. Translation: CASSPGLAGVGTDTQYF.

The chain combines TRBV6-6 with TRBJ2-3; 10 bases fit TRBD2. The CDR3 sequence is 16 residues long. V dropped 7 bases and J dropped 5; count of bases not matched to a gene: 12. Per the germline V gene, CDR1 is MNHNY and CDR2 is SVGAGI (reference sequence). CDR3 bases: TGTGCCAGCACCGCTAGCGGGAGCATCGGGGGAGATACGCAGTATTTT. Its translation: CASTASGSIGGDTQYF.

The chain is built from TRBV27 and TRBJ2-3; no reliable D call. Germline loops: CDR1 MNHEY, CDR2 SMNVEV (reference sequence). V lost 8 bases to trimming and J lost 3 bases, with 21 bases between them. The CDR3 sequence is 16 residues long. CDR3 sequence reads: CASERRAPVRTDTQYF. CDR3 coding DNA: TGTGCCAGCGAACGGAGAGCCCCGGTAAGGACAGATACGCAGTATTTT.

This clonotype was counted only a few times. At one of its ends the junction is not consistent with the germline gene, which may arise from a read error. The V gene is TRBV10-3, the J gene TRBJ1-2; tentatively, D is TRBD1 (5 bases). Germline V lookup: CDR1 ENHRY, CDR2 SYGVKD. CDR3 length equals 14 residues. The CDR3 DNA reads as TGCGCAACGGGGCAGAAGGTTAACAACTATGGCTACACCTTC. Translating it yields CATGQKVNNYGYTF.

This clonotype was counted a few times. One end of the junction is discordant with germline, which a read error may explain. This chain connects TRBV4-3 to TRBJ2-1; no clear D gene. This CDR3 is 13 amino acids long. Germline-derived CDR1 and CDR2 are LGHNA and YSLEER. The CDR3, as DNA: TGCGCCAGCAGCCAAGACCCTTACAGTGAGCAGTTCTTC. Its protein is CASSQDPYSEQFF.

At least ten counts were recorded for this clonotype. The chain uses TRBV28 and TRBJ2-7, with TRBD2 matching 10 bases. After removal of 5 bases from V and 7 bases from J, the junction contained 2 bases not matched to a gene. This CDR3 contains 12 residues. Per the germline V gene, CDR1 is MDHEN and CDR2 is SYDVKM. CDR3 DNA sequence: TGTGCCAGCAGTATACTAGCGGGGGAGCAGTACTTC. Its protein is CASSILAGEQYF.

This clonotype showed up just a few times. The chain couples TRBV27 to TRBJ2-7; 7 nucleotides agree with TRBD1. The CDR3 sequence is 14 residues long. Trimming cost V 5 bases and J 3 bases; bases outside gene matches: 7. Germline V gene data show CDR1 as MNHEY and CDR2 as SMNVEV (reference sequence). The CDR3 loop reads CASSPGDSFYEQYF. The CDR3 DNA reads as TGTGCCAGCAGTCCAGGGGACAGCTTCTACGAGCAGTACTTC.

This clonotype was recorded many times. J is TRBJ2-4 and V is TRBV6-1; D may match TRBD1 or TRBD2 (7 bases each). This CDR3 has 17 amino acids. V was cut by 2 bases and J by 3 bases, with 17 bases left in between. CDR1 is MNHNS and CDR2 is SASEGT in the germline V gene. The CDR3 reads CASSEWEGAGGKNIQYF. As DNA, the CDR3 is TGTGCCAGCAGTGAATGGGAGGGGGCTGGGGGCAAAAACATTCAGTACTTC.

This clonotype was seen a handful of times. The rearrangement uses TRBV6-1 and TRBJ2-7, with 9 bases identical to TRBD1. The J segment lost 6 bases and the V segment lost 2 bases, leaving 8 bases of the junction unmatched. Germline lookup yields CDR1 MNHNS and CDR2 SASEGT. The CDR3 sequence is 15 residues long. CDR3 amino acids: CASSEKGQGEGEQYF. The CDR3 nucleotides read TGTGCCAGCAGTGAAAAGGGACAGGGTGAAGGCGAGCAGTACTTC.

The CDR3 DNA reads as TGTGCCAGCAGGCACAGGGAGGGGTCTGGAAACACCATATATTTT. Translation gives CASRHREGSGNTIYF. The chain is built from TRBV12-3 or TRBV12-4 and TRBJ1-3, with D possibly being TRBD1 (6 bases). CDR3 length: 15 residues. V lost 6 bases, J lost 1 base, and 13 bases lay in between.

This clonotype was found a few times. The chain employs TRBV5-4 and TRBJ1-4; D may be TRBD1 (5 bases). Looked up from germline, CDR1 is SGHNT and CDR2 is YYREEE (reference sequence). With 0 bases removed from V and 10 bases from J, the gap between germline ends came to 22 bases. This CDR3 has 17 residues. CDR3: CASSLGVRQGEGGKLFF. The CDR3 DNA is TGTGCCAGCAGCTTGGGAGTGAGGCAGGGCGAAGGCGGAAAACTGTTTTTT.